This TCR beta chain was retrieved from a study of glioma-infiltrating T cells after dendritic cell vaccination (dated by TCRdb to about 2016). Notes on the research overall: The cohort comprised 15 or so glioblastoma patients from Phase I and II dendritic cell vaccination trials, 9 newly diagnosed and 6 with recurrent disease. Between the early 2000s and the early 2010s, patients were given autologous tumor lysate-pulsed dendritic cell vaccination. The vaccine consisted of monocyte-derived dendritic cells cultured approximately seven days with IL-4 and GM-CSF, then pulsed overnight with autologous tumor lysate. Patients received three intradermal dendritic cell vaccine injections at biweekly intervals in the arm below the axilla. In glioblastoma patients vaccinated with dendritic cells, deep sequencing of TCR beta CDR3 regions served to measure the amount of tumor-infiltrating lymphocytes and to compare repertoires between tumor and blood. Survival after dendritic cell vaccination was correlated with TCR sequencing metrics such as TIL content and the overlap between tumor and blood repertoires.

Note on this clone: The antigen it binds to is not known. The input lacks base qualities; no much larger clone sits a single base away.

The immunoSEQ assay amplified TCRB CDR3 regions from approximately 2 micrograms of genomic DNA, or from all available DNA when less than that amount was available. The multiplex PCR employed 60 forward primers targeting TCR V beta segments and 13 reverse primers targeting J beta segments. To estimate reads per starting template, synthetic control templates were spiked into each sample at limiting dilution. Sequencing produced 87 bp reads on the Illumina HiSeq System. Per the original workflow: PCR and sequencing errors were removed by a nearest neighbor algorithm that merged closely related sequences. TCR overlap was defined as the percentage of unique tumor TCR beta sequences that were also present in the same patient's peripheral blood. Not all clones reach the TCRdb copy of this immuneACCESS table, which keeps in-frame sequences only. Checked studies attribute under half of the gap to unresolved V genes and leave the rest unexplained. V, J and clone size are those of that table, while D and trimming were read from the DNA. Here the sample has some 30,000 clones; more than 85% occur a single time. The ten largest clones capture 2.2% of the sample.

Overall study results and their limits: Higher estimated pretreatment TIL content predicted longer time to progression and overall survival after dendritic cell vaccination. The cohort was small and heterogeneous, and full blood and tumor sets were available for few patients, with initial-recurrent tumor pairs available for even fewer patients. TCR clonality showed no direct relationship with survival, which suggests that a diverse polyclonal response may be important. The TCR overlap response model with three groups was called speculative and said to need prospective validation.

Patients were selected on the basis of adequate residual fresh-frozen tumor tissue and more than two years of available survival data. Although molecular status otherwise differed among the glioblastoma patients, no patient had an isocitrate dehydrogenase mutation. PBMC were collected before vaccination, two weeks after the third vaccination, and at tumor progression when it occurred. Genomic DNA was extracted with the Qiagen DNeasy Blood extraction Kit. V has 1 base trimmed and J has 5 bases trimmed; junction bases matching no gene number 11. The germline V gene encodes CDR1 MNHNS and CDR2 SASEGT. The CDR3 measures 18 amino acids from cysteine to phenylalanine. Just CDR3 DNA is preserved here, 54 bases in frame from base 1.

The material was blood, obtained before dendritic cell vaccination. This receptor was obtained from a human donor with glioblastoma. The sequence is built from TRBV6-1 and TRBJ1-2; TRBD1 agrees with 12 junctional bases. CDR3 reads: CASSEGWGQGALGYGYTF. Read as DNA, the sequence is TGTGCCAGCAGTGAAGGGTGGGGACAGGGGGCTTTGGGGTATGGCTACACCTTC.